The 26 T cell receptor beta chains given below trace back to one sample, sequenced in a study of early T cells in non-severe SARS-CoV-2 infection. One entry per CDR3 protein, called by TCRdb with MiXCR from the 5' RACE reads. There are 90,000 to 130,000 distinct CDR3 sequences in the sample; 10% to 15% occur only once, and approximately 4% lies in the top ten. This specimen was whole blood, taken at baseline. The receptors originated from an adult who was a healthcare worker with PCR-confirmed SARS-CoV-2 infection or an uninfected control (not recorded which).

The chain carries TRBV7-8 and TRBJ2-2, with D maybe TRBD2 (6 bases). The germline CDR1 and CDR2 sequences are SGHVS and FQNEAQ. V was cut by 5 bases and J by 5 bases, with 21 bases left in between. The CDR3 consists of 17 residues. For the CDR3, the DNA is TGTGCCAGCAGCCCCCCTTTAACGGGGAGGATAACCGGGGAGCTGTTTTTT. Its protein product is CASSPPLTGRITGELFF.

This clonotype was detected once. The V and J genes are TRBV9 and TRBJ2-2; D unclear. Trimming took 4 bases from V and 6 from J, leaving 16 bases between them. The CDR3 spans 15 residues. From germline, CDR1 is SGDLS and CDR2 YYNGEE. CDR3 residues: CASSTLRPRAGELFF. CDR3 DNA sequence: TGTGCCAGCAGCACACTAAGGCCCCGGGCCGGGGAGCTGTTTTTT.

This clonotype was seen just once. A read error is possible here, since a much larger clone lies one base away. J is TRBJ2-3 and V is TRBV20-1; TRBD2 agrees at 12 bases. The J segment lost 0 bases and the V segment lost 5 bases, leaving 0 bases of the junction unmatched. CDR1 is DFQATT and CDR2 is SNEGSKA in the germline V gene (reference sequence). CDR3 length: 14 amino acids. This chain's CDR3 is CSAGLAGSTDTQYF. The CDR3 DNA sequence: TGCAGTGCTGGACTAGCGGGGAGCACAGATACGCAGTATTTT.

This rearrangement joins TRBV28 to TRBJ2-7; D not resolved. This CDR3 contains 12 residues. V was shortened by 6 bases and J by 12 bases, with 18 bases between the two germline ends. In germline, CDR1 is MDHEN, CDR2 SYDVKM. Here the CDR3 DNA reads TGTGCCAGCAGCCTCCCCCATGGCCCGCCGTACTTC. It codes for CASSLPHGPPYF.

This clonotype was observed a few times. The CDR3 DNA reads as TGTGCCAGCAGCTCCCGGGGGGGTAGGCGAGCCACTGGAAACACCATATATTTT. It specifies CASSSRGGRRATGNTIYF. The chain carries TRBV7-2 and TRBJ1-3, with D tentatively TRBD1 (5 bases). The CDR3 spans 18 residues. CDR1 and CDR2 (germline): SGHTA, FQGNSA. Trimming removed 4 bases at V and 2 bases at J, with 21 bases between.

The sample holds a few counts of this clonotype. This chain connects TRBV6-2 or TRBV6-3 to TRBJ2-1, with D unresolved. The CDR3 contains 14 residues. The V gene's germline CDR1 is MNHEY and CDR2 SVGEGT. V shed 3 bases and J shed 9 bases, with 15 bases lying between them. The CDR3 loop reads CASSYPPRDFEQFF. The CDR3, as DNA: TGTGCCAGCAGTTATCCTCCTAGAGACTTTGAGCAGTTCTTC.

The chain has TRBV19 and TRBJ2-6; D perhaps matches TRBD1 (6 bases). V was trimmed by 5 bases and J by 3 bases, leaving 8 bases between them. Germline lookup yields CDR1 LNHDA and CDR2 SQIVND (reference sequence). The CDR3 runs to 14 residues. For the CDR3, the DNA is TGTGCCAGTAGTCCGACAGGTGGGGCCAACGTCCTGACTTTC. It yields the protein CASSPTGGANVLTF.

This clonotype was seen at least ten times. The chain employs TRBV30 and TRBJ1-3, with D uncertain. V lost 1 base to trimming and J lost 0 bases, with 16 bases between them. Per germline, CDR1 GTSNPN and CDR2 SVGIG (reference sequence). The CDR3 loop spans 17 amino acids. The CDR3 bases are TGTGCCTGGAGTGCCTTCTGGACTCAGAGCTCTGGAAACACCATATATTTT. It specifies CAWSAFWTQSSGNTIYF.

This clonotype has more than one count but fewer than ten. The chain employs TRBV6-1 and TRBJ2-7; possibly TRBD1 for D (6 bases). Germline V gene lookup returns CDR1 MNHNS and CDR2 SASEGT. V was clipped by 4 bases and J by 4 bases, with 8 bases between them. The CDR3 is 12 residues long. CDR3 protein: CASSVTGYEQYF. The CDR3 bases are TGTGCCAGCAGTGTGACAGGTTACGAGCAGTACTTC.

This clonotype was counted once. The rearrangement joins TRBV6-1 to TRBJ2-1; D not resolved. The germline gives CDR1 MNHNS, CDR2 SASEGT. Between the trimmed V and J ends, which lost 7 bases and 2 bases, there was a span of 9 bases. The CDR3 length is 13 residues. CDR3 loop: CASTESPYNEQFF. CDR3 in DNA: TGTGCCAGCACCGAAAGTCCCTACAATGAGCAGTTCTTC.

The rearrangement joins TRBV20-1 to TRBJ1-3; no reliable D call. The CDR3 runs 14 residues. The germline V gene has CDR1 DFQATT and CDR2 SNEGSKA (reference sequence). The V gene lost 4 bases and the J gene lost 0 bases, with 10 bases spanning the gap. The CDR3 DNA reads TGCAGTGCTATCGGACGGAGCTCTGGAAACACCATATATTTT. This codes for CSAIGRSSGNTIYF.

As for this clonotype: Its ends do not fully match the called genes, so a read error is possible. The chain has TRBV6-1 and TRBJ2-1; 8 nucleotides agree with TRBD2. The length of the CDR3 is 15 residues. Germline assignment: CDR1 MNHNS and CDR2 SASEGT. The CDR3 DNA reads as TGTGCCAGCAGTGAAGTGGGACTAGGCCGCAATCAGCAGTTCTTC. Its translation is CASSEVGLGRNQQFF.

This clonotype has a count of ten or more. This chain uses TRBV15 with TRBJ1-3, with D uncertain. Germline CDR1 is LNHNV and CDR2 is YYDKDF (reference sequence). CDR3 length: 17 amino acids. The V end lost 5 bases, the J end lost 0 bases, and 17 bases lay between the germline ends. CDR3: CATSPTSRPYSGNTIYF. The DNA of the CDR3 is TGTGCCACCAGCCCCACAAGTCGCCCCTACTCTGGAAACACCATATATTTT.

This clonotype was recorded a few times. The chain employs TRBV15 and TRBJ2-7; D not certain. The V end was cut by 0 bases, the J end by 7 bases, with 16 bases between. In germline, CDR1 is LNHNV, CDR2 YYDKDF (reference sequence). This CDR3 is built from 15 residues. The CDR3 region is CATSRDVQLGWEQYF. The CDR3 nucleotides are TGTGCCACCAGCAGAGACGTACAGCTAGGTTGGGAGCAGTACTTC.

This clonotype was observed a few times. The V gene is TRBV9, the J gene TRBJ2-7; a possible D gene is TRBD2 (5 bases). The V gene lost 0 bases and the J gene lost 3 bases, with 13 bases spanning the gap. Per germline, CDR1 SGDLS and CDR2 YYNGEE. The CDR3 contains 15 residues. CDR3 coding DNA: TGTGCCAGCAGCGTAGGGAGGAACCCCATCTACGAGCAGTACTTC. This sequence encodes CASSVGRNPIYEQYF.

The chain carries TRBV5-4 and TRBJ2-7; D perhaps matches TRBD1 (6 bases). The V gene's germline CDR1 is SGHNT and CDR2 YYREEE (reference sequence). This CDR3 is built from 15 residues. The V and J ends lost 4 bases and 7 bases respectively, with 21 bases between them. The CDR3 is CASSHIRDTSGEQYF. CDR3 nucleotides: TGTGCCAGCAGCCACATTCGGGACACTTCGGGGGAGCAGTACTTC. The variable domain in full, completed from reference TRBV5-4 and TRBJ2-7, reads ETGVTQSPTHLIKTRGQQVTLRCSSQSGHNTVSWYQQALGQGPQFIFQYYREEENGRGNFPPRFSGLQFPNYSSELNVNALELDDSALYLCASSHIRDTSGEQYFGPGTRLTVT.

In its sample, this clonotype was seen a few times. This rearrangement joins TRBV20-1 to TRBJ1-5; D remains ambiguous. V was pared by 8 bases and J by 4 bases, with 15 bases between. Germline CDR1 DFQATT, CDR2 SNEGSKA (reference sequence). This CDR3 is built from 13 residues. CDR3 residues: CSSGETTNQPQHF. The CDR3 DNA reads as TGCAGTTCCGGAGAAACCACGAATCAGCCCCAGCATTTT.

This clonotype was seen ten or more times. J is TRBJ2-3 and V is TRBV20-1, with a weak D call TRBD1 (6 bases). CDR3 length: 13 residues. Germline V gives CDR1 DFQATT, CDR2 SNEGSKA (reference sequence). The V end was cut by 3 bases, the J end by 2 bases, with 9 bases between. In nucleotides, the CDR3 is TGCAGTGCTAGCTACAGGGACACAGATACGCAGTATTTT. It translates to CSASYRDTDTQYF.

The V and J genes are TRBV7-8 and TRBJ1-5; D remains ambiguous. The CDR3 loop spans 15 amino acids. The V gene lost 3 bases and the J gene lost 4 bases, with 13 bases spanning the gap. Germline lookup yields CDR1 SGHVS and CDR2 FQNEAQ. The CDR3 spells CASSFGEGRNQPQHF. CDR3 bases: TGTGCCAGCAGCTTCGGGGAGGGTCGGAATCAGCCCCAGCATTTT.

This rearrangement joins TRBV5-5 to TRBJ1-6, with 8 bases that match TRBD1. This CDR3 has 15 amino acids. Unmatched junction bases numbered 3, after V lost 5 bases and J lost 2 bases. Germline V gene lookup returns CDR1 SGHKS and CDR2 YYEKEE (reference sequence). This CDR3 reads CASRETGAYNSPLHF. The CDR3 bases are TGTGCCAGCAGGGAGACAGGGGCCTATAATTCACCCCTCCACTTT.

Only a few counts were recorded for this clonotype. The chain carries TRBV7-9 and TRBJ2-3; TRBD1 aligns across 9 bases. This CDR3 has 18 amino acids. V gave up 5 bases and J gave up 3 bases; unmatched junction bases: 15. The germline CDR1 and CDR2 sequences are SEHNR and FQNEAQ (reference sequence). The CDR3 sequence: CASSPPRGTGGRTDTQYF. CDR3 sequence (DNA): TGTGCCAGCAGCCCCCCGAGGGGAACAGGGGGCCGTACAGATACGCAGTATTTT.

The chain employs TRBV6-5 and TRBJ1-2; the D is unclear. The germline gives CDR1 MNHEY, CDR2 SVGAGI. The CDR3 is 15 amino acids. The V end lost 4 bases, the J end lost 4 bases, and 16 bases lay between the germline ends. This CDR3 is CASSFMTVTGYGYTF. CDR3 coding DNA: TGTGCCAGCAGTTTTATGACGGTCACCGGCTATGGCTACACCTTC.

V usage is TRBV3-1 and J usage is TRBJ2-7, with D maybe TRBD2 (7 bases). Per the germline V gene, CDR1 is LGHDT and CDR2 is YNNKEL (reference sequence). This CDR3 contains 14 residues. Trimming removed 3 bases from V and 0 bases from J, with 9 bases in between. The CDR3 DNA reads TGTGCCAGCAGCCAGCGGGGGCCCTCCTACGAGCAGTACTTC. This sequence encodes CASSQRGPSYEQYF.

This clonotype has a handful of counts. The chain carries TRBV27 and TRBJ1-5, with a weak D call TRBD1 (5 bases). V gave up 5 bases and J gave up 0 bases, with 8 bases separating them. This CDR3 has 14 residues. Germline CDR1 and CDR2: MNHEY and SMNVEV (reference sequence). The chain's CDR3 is CASSGGYSNQPQHF. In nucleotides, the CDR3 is TGTGCCAGCAGTGGGGGGTATAGCAATCAGCCCCAGCATTTT.

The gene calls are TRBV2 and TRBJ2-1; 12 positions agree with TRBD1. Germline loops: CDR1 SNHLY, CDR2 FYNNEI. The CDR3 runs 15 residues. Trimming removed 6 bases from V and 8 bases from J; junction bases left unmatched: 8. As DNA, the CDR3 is TGTGCCAGCAGACGGGACAGGGGGCGTCATTATGAGCAGTTCTTC. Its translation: CASRRDRGRHYEQFF.

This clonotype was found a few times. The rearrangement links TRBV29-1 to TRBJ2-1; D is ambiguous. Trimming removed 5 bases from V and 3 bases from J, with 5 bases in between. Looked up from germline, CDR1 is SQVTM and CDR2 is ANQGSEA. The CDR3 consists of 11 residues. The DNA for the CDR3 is TGCAGCGTTTGGGACTACAATGAGCAGTTCTTC. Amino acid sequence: CSVWDYNEQFF.